The 26 T cell receptor beta chains reported below all come from one sample, sequenced in a study of early T cells in non-severe SARS-CoV-2 infection. MiXCR was run by TCRdb on the 5' RACE reads, yielding one entry per CDR3 protein. The table shows 40,000 or so distinct CDR3 sequences, with about 8% occurring only once. The specimen comprised whole blood, sampled at baseline. The receptors were gathered from an adult who was a healthcare worker with PCR-confirmed SARS-CoV-2 infection or an uninfected control (not recorded which).

The table lists this clonotype with a few counts. The chain links TRBV12-3 or TRBV12-4 to TRBJ1-3; D is ambiguous. Trimming stripped 3 bases from V and 2 bases from J, with 8 bases between. The CDR3 extends over 14 amino acids. In nucleotides, the CDR3 is TGTGCCAGCAGTTTTCAGGATACTGGAAACACCATATATTTT. Encoded protein: CASSFQDTGNTIYF.

V is TRBV13 and J is TRBJ2-5; D is perhaps TRBD1 (6 bases). CDR3 length: 13 amino acids. From germline, CDR1 is PRHDT and CDR2 FYEKMQ (reference sequence). Trimming removed 5 bases at V and 3 bases at J, with 10 bases between. CDR3 sequence reads: CASSPTGKETQYF. Written as DNA, the CDR3 is TGTGCCAGCAGCCCCACAGGGAAAGAGACCCAGTACTTC.

This clonotype was picked up many times. The chain carries TRBV7-6 and TRBJ2-5, with D maybe TRBD1 (6 bases). The CDR3 has 14 residues. V lost 1 base and J 8 bases, leaving 14 bases between the germline ends. The germline V gene has CDR1 SGHVS and CDR2 FNYEAQ. CDR3 amino acids: CASSLVTGPHTQYF. CDR3 DNA: TGTGCCAGCAGCTTAGTAACAGGGCCTCACACCCAGTACTTC.

This clonotype was recorded at least ten times. This chain uses TRBV4-3 with TRBJ2-1; TRBD2 matches at 11 bases. Per the germline V gene, CDR1 is LGHNA and CDR2 is YSLEER. The J segment lost 1 base and the V segment lost 4 bases, leaving 18 bases of the junction unmatched. The CDR3 covers 21 residues. The CDR3 loop reads CASSPLEDTSGGPVSYNEQFF. CDR3 DNA sequence: TGCGCCAGCAGCCCCTTAGAAGATACTAGCGGGGGACCCGTTTCCTACAATGAGCAGTTCTTC.

The genes are TRBV6-1 and TRBJ2-7, with TRBD1 as a possible D gene (6 bases). The germline CDR1 and CDR2 sequences are MNHNS and SASEGT. This CDR3 region has 15 residues. Between the trimmed V and J ends, which lost 8 bases and 0 bases, there was a span of 17 bases. CDR3 in DNA: TGTGCCAGCCTTCGAAGTACAGGGAACTCCTACGAGCAGTACTTC. Protein: CASLRSTGNSYEQYF.

This clonotype has more than one count but fewer than ten. The chain uses TRBV7-9 and TRBJ1-2, with a weak D call TRBD1 (5 bases). Deletions cut 5 bases from V and 7 bases from J, with 20 bases between. Germline CDR1 and CDR2: SEHNR and FQNEAQ (reference sequence). This CDR3 contains 15 residues. In nucleotides, the CDR3 is TGTGCCAGCAGCACCAGGGAGGGAGACAGACTTGGCTACACCTTC. As protein: CASSTREGDRLGYTF.

This clonotype was detected ten times or more. The chain carries TRBV3-1 and TRBJ1-3; D is uncertain. CDR3 length: 14 amino acids. In germline, CDR1 is LGHDT, CDR2 YNNKEL (reference sequence). The V end was cut by 2 bases, the J end by 3 bases, with 8 bases between. The CDR3 DNA follows: TGTGCCAGCAGCCAAATACCCGATGGAAACACCATATATTTT. Amino acids: CASSQIPDGNTIYF.

This clonotype was counted once. The chain has TRBV20-1 and TRBJ1-6; D may be TRBD1 (6 bases). Germline lookup yields CDR1 DFQATT and CDR2 SNEGSKA (reference sequence). The CDR3 has 13 residues. Trimming cost V 3 bases and J 6 bases, with 9 bases left between them. This CDR3 reads CSASRTANSPLHF. The CDR3 coding sequence is TGCAGTGCTAGTAGGACAGCTAATTCACCCCTCCACTTT.

This chain links TRBV3-1 with TRBJ2-1; 7 positions match TRBD2. With V trimmed by 6 bases and J by 8 bases, 19 bases remained unmatched. The germline V gene encodes CDR1 LGHDT and CDR2 YNNKEL (reference sequence). The CDR3 has 17 amino acids. CDR3 bases: TGTGCCAGCAGTCCGACTCGAACCTCGACTAGCTCCCATGAGCAGTTCTTC. Its protein is CASSPTRTSTSSHEQFF.

This clonotype has at least ten counts. The chain joins TRBV28 to TRBJ2-5; a possible D gene is TRBD2 (6 bases). Germline CDR1 MDHEN, CDR2 SYDVKM. The V gene lost 8 bases and the J gene lost 4 bases, with 14 bases spanning the gap. This CDR3 region has 13 residues. The CDR3 sequence is CASRREVGETQYF. The CDR3 DNA reads as TGTGCCAGCCGTAGGGAGGTCGGAGAGACCCAGTACTTC.

This clonotype was seen a handful of times. The chain combines TRBV2 with TRBJ2-7; 8 bases match TRBD1. Losses at the gene ends were 7 bases for V and 0 bases for J; bases not matched to a gene: 5. The length of the CDR3 is 14 residues. Germline values: CDR1 SNHLY, CDR2 FYNNEI. DNA of the CDR3: TGTGCCAGCAACGGACAGGGTTTCTCCTACGAGCAGTACTTC. It is translated as CASNGQGFSYEQYF.

Ten or more counts support this clonotype. This chain uses TRBV28 with TRBJ2-1; 10 nucleotides agree with TRBD2. Per the germline V gene, CDR1 is MDHEN and CDR2 is SYDVKM. V shed 5 bases, J shed 3 bases, and the junction held 13 bases outside the gene matches. The CDR3 contains 18 residues. CDR3 region: CASSPFVSGGAFYNEQFF. In DNA, the CDR3 is TGTGCCAGCAGTCCCTTCGTGAGCGGGGGGGCCTTCTACAATGAGCAGTTCTTC.

The chain uses TRBV12-3 or TRBV12-4 and TRBJ2-7; D perhaps matches TRBD1 (6 bases). The CDR3 consists of 14 residues. V was pared by 5 bases and J by 6 bases, with 17 bases between. The DNA of the CDR3 is TGTGCCAGCAGTCTAAGACAGGTTCTCTCCGAGCAGTACTTC. It codes for CASSLRQVLSEQYF.

V is TRBV7-9 and J is TRBJ2-7; TRBD2 agrees at 10 bases. The CDR3 is 16 amino acids. Trimming at V came to 5 bases and at J to 3 bases, leaving 10 bases not matched to a gene. Germline V gene data show CDR1 as SEHNR and CDR2 as FQNEAQ (reference sequence). The CDR3 is CASSLGLAGDYYEQYF. CDR3 DNA: TGTGCCAGCAGCCTCGGGCTAGCGGGGGACTACTACGAGCAGTACTTC.

The J gene is TRBJ2-2, the V gene TRBV19; TRBD1 aligns across 7 bases. Germline V gene lookup returns CDR1 LNHDA and CDR2 SQIVND (reference sequence). The CDR3 is 16 amino acids. V trimming: 4 bases; J trimming: 4 bases; junction bases outside the gene matches: 9. CDR3 bases: TGTGCCAGTAGTACTGGGGACAGCCAATTCACCGGGGAGCTGTTTTTT. Residues: CASSTGDSQFTGELFF.

Many counts were recorded for this clonotype. V and J are TRBV28 and TRBJ2-3, with 12 bases matching TRBD2. V trimming: 6 bases; J trimming: 3 bases; junction bases outside the gene matches: 4. CDR3 length: 15 amino acids. Germline V lookup: CDR1 MDHEN, CDR2 SYDVKM. CDR3 nucleotides: TGTGCCAGCAGCTCTAGCGGGGGGGCGACAGATACGCAGTATTTT. Its translation: CASSSSGGATDTQYF.

This clonotype appeared many times. The gene calls are TRBV11-2 and TRBJ1-6, with D maybe TRBD1 (6 bases). Germline values: CDR1 SGHAT, CDR2 FQNNGV. This CDR3 has 19 amino acids. V was cut by 6 bases and J by 0 bases, with 21 bases left in between. CDR3 protein: CASRGRVEGQSSYNSPLHF. The CDR3 region has the DNA TGTGCCAGCAGGGGGAGGGTCGAAGGACAGAGCTCCTATAATTCACCCCTCCACTTT.

This clonotype showed up just a few times. This chain links TRBV30 with TRBJ2-3, with TRBD1 matching 7 bases. Per germline, CDR1 GTSNPN and CDR2 SVGIG (reference sequence). The length of the CDR3 is 15 residues. Trimming took 2 bases from V and 0 from J; bases not matched to a gene: 5. The CDR3 DNA sequence: TGTGCCTGGAGTTCCCAGGGGGTTAGCACAGATACGCAGTATTTT. Translation: CAWSSQGVSTDTQYF.

The DNA of the CDR3 is TGTGCCAGCAGTTTTGATCAGCCCCAGCATTTT. Encoded protein: CASSFDQPQHF. The gene calls are TRBV12-3 or TRBV12-4 and TRBJ1-5, with no clear D. CDR3 length equals 11 residues. V dropped 3 bases and J dropped 5 bases, with 2 bases sitting between them.

The rearrangement links TRBV7-2 to TRBJ2-5; 11 bases fit TRBD2. V shed 0 bases, J shed 4 bases, and the junction held 10 bases outside the gene matches. The CDR3 has 18 amino acids. CDR1 and CDR2 from the germline V gene are SGHTA and FQGNSA. CDR3 in DNA: TGTGCCAGCAGCTTAGCACCCAGGCTAGCGGGGGGTGGAGAGACCCAGTACTTC. This codes for CASSLAPRLAGGGETQYF.

There are many counts of this clonotype. The chain uses TRBV2 and TRBJ2-5; 10 bases fit TRBD2. Looked up from germline, CDR1 is SNHLY and CDR2 is FYNNEI. Trimming took 4 bases from V and 3 from J; bases not matched to a gene: 2. The CDR3 length is 14 residues. The DNA of the CDR3 is TGTGCCAGCAGTGCCCTAGCGGGGGAAGAGACCCAGTACTTC. Its translation: CASSALAGEETQYF. The complete variable domain, with remaining parts taken from reference TRBV2 and TRBJ2-5, reads EPEVTQTPSHQVTQMGQEVILRCVPISNHLYFYWYRQILGQKVEFLVSFYNNEISEKSEIFDDQFSVERPDGSNFTLKIRSTKLEDSAMYFCASSALAGEETQYFGPGTRLLVL.

V usage is TRBV7-9 and J usage is TRBJ1-1; possible D gene TRBD1, 6 bases. There are 13 residues in the CDR3. Germline CDR1 is SEHNR and CDR2 is FQNEAQ (reference sequence). The V and J ends lost 1 base and 3 bases respectively, with 6 bases between them. CDR3 sequence reads: CASSLEGDTEAFF. The CDR3 DNA sequence: TGTGCCAGCAGCTTAGAGGGGGACACTGAAGCTTTCTTT.

The chain combines TRBV7-2 with TRBJ2-2, with a weak D call TRBD2 (5 bases). The germline V gene encodes CDR1 SGHTA and CDR2 FQGNSA. The CDR3 runs 12 residues. The V end was cut by 5 bases, the J end by 8 bases, with 9 bases between. The CDR3 sequence is CASSQTRGELFF. The CDR3 DNA reads as TGTGCCAGCAGCCAAACTAGGGGGGAGCTGTTTTTT.

This clonotype was picked up many times. This chain connects TRBV7-3 to TRBJ1-1; 10 bases are a match to TRBD1. Germline CDR1 SGHTA, CDR2 FQGTGA. This CDR3 has 13 residues. V was clipped by 4 bases and J by 4 bases; unmatched bases: 0. The CDR3 spells CASSWTGGTEAFF. The CDR3 DNA reads TGTGCCAGCAGCTGGACAGGGGGCACTGAAGCTTTCTTT.

The V and J genes are TRBV19 and TRBJ2-7; D remains ambiguous. The length of the CDR3 is 13 residues. With 5 bases removed from V and 7 bases from J, the gap between germline ends came to 15 bases. In germline, CDR1 is LNHDA, CDR2 SQIVND (reference sequence). CDR3 loop: CASSLSEQTEQYF. DNA for the CDR3: TGTGCCAGTAGTCTCTCGGAACAAACGGAGCAGTACTTC.

The chain employs TRBV4-3 and TRBJ2-1, with TRBD2 identical over 14 bases. V shed 3 bases, J shed 6 bases, and the junction held 1 base outside the gene matches. CDR1 LGHNA and CDR2 YSLEER come from the germline V gene. This CDR3 spans 15 amino acids. The DNA of the CDR3 is TGCGCCAGCAGCCAGACTAGCGGGGGGGCCAATGAGCAGTTCTTC. Protein product: CASSQTSGGANEQFF.